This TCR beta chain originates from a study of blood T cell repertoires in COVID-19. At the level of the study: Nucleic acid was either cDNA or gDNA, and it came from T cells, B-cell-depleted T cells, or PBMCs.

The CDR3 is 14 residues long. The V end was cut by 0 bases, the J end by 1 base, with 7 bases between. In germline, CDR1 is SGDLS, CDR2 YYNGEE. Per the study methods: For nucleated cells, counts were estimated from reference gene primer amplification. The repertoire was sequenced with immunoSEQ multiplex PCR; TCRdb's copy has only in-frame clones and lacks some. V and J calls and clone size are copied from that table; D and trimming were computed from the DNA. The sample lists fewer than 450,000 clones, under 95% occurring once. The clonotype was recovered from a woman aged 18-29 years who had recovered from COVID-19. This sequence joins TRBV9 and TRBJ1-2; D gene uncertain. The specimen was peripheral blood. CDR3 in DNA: TGTGCCAGCAGCGTAGGGGAGATTAACTATGGCTACACCTTC. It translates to CASSVGEINYGYTF.